The clone carrying this T cell receptor (beta chain) is medium-sized by share. Clones were sequenced by immunoSEQ multiplex PCR, and TCRdb holds only the in-frame ones, with some missing. The repertoire holds tens of thousands of clones, with roughly 70% as singletons. This CDR3 has 15 residues. V shed 6 bases and J 8 bases; nucleotides not matched to a gene: 10. Germline CDR1 reads MNHNY; CDR2 reads SVGAGI (reference sequence). The entry originates in a study of tumor-infiltrating lymphocytes in localized non-small cell lung cancer. The source is a human donor with non-small cell lung cancer. Sequenced input: lung tumor tissue. V is TRBV6-6 and J is TRBJ2-1; 10 bases are shared with TRBD2. Here the CDR3 reads CASRLLAGETDEQFF. CDR3 in DNA: TGTGCCAGCAGGCTTCTAGCGGGAGAAACCGATGAGCAGTTCTTC.